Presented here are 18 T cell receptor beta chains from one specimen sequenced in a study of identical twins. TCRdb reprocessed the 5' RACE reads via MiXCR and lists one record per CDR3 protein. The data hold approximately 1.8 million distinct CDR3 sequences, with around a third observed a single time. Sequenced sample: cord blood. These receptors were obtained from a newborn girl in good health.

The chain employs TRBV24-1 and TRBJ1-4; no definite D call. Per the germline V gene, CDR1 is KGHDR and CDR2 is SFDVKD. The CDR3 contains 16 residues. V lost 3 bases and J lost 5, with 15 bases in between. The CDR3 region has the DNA TGTGCCACCAGTGATGGAAAGGGAGGTCGGAATGAAAAACTGTTTTTT. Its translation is CATSDGKGGRNEKLFF.

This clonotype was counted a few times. The CDR3: CASSLTPLYLHRSDTQYF. CDR3 in DNA: TGTGCCAGCAGTCTCACCCCTCTATACCTCCACCGTTCAGATACGCAGTATTTT. J is TRBJ2-3 and V is TRBV27; no reliable D call. The CDR3 is 18 residues long. The germline V and J ends were trimmed by 5 bases and 4 bases, with 25 bases remaining between them. Per germline, CDR1 MNHEY and CDR2 SMNVEV (reference sequence).

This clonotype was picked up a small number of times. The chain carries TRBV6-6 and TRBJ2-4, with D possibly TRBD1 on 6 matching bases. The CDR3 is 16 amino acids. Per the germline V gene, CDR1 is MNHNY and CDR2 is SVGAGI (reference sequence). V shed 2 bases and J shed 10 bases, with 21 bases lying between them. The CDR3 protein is CASSYNDRPRRRIQYF. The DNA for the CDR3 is TGTGCCAGCAGTTACAATGACAGGCCCAGACGTCGGATTCAGTACTTC.

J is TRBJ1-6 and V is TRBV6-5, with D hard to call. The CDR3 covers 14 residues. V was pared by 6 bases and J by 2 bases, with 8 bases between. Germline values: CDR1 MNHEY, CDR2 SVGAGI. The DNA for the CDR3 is TGTGCCAGCAGACGGGGTGCCTATAATTCACCCCTCCACTTT. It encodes CASRRGAYNSPLHF.

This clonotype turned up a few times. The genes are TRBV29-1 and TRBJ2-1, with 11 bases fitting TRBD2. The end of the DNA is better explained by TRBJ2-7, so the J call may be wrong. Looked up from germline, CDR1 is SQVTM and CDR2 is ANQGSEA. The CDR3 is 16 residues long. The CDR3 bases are TGCAGCGTTGGGACTAGCGGGCCCTCCTCCTACAATGAGCAGTACTTC. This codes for CSVGTSGPSSYNEQYF.

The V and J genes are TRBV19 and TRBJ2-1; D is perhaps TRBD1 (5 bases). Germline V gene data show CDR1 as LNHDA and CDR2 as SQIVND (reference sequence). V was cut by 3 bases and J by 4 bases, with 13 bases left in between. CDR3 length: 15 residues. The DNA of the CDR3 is TGTGCCAGTAGTATGGGGCGCATCCAGTACAATGAGCAGTTCTTC. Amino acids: CASSMGRIQYNEQFF.

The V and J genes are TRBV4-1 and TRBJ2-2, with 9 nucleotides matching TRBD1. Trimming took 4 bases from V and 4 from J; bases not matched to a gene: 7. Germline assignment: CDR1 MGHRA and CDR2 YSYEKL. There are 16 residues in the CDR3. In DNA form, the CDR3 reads TGCGCCAGCAGCCGGGAGACAGGGGGAGGCACCGGGGAGCTGTTTTTT. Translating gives CASSRETGGGTGELFF.

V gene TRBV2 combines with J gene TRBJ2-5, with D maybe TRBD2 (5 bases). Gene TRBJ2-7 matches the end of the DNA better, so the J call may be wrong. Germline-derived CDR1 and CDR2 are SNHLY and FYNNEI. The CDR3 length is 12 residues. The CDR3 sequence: CASMIVGVEQYF. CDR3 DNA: TGTGCCAGCATGATTGTCGGGGTCGAGCAGTACTTC.

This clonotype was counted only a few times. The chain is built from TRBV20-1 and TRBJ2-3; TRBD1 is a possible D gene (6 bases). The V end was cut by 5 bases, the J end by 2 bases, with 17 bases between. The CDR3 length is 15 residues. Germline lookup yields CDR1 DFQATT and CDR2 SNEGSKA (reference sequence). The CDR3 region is CSAPLQGWDTDTQYF. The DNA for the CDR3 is TGCAGTGCTCCATTACAGGGTTGGGACACAGATACGCAGTATTTT.

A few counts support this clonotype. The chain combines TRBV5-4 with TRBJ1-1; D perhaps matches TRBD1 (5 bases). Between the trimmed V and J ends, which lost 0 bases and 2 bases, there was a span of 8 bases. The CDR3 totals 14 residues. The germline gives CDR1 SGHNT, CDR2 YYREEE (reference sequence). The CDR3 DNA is TGTGCCAGCAGCTTGGAGGGGATAAACACTGAAGCTTTCTTT. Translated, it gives CASSLEGINTEAFF.

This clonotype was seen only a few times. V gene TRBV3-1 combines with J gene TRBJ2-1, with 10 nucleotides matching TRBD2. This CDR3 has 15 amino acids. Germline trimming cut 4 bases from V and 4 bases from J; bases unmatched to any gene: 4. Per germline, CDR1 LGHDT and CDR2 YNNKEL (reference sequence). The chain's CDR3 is CASSRMTSGYNEQFF. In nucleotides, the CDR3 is TGTGCCAGCAGCCGTATGACTAGCGGGTACAATGAGCAGTTCTTC.

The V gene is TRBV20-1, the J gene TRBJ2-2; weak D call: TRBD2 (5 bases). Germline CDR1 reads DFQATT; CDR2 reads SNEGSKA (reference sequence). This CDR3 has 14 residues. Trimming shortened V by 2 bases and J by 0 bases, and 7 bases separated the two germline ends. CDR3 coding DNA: TGCAGTGCTAGAACACTAGCGAACACCGGGGAGCTGTTTTTT. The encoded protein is CSARTLANTGELFF.

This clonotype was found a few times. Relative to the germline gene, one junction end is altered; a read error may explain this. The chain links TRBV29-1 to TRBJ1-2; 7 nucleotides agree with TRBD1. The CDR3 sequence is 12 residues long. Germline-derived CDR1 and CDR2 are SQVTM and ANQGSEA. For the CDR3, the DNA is TGCAGCGTTGAAAACAGGGGCTATCGCTACACCTTC. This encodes CSVENRGYRYTF. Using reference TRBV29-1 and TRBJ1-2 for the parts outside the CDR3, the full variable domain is SAVISQKPSRDICQRGTSLTIQCQVDSQVTMMFWYRQQPGQSLTLIATANQGSEATYESGFVIDKFPISRPNLTFSTLTVSNMSPEDSSIYLCSVENRGYRYTFGSGTRLTVV.

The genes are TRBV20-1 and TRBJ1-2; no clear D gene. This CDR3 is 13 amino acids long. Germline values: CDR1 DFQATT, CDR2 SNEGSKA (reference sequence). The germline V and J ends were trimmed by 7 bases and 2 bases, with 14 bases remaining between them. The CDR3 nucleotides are TGCAGTGGGACGGACCGTTACAACTATGGCTACACCTTC. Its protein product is CSGTDRYNYGYTF.

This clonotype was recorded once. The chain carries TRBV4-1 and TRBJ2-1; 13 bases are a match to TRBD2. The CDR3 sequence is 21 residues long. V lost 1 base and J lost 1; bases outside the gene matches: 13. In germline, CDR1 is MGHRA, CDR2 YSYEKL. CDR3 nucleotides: TGCGCCAGCAGCCAAGGTTTAGGGGGGACTAGCGGGGCTGGTTCCTACAATGAGCAGTTCTTC. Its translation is CASSQGLGGTSGAGSYNEQFF.

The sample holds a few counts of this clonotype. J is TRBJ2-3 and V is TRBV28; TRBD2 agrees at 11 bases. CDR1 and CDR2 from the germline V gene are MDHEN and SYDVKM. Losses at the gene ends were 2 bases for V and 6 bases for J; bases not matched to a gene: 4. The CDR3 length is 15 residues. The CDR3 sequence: CASSLAASGRDTQYF. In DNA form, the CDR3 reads TGTGCCAGCAGTTTAGCGGCTAGCGGGAGGGATACGCAGTATTTT.

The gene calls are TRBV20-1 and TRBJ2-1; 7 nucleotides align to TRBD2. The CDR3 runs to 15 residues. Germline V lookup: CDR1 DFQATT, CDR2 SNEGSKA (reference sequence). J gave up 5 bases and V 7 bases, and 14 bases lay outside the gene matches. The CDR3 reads CSETRRRERNNEQFF. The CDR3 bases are TGCAGTGAGACTAGACGGCGGGAGCGTAACAATGAGCAGTTCTTC.

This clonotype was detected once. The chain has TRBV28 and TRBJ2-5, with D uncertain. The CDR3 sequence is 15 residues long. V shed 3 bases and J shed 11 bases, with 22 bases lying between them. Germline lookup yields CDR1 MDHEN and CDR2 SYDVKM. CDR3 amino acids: CASSFVGFSYNEQYF. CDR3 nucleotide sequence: TGTGCCAGCAGTTTTGTAGGGTTCTCCTACAATGAGCAGTACTTC.